This is a list of T cell receptor beta chains from one sample in a study of T cell responses to AZD1222 COVID-19 vaccine. Produced via immunoSEQ multiplex PCR; TCRdb's table is partial and in-frame only. In the table there are fewer than 150,000 clones, about 92% of which are singletons. Material: peripheral blood, obtained 28 days after the second AZD1222 dose. Source of these receptors: an adult who received the AZD1222 COVID-19 vaccine. CDR3s include the opening cysteine and the closing phenylalanine or tryptophan.

v_gene	j_gene	len	CDR3aa
TRBV28	TRBJ2-7	17	CASSSAMGTGDWYEQYF
TRBV4-1	TRBJ2-6	15	CASSVGISGANVLTF
TRBV2	TRBJ1-1	15	CASKDRTGINTEAFF
TRBV11-2	TRBJ2-2	14	CASSLRVDTGELFF
TRBV4-2	TRBJ1-4	16	CASSQGQGSGGEKLFF
TRBV7-9	TRBJ2-7	11	CASSLENEQYF
TRBV6-2/TRBV6-3	TRBJ1-1	15	CASSLGGSMNTEAFF
TRBV3-1/TRBV3-2	TRBJ2-5	13	CASSQDYQETQYF
TRBV7-8	TRBJ1-1	13	CASSLSGNTEAFF
TRBV18	TRBJ2-1	16	CASSPLASTQHNEQFF
TRBV12-3/TRBV12-4	TRBJ2-5	13	CASSQRTQETQYF
TRBV9	TRBJ1-3	16	CASSLGQGNSGNTIYF
TRBV21-1	TRBJ1-1	16	CASSKCHRARDTEAFF
TRBV3-1/TRBV3-2	TRBJ1-2	17	CASSQVAGASHNYGYTF
TRBV10-3	TRBJ1-3	15	CAISWDRGGGNTIYF
TRBV19	TRBJ1-5	13	CASSIAPNQPQHF
TRBV18	TRBJ2-1	14	CASSPTSSYNEQFF
TRBV5-8	TRBJ2-2	12	CASSFVGGELFF
TRBV4-1	TRBJ1-1	15	CASSHPTGGNTEAFF
TRBV12-3/TRBV12-4	TRBJ2-3	13	CASSESSTDTQYF
TRBV19	TRBJ1-2	14	CASTSRRWAEGYTF
TRBV30	TRBJ2-7	14	CAWRRAGANDEQYF
TRBV9	TRBJ2-3	16	CASSLNRGLSTDTQYF
TRBV5-4	TRBJ2-7	18	CASSLGSSSGRTLHEQYF
TRBV5-4	TRBJ2-1	19	CASRGRGLAGASSYNEQFF
TRBV13	TRBJ2-1	14	CASSNRDRDNEQFF
TRBV7-2	TRBJ2-2	16	CASSPKGPPNTGELFF
TRBV25-1	TRBJ1-5	16	CASSDWDRHHNQPQHF
TRBV6-2/TRBV6-3	TRBJ2-7	14	CASSRSGRIPEQYF
TRBV4-3	TRBJ1-2	16	CASSQDMAGGGYGNTF
TRBV11-3	TRBJ2-3	16	CASSLTSGRGTDTQYF
TRBV19	TRBJ2-3	18	CASNPGLAGGNPTDTQYF
TRBV9	TRBJ1-4	14	CASSVGTQGEKLFF
TRBV7-9	TRBJ2-1	17	CASTKEVGGAVPNEQFF
TRBV5-1	TRBJ1-2	16	CASKDRSGQGNYGYTF
TRBV6-5	TRBJ2-7	14	CASSPGTGDGEQYF
TRBV18	TRBJ1-1	15	CASSPGTGVLSEAFF
TRBV5-5	TRBJ1-2	15	CASSPPTGEGGGYTF
TRBV6-2/TRBV6-3	TRBJ2-7	15	CASSYGDSSTYEQYF
TRBV2	TRBJ1-2	12	CASLDRVYGYTF
TRBV6-5	TRBJ2-7	14	CASWEGTGDYEQYF
TRBV27	TRBJ2-7	14	CASSLGAERLEQYF
TRBV6-2/TRBV6-3	TRBJ1-5	15	CASSAYARNNQPQHF
TRBV7-3	TRBJ1-4	13	CASSLNPGEKLFF
TRBV5-1	TRBJ1-2	15	CASSLSLGQDYGYTF